The TCR beta chain described here comes from a study of blood T cell repertoires in COVID-19. In the study overall: Material from acute and convalescent COVID-19 was sourced from the United States, Italy and Spain. Sources were T cells, B-cell-depleted T cells, or PBMCs; the material itself was cDNA or gDNA.

In the original analysis: Reference gene primer amplification yielded estimated nucleated cell counts. Assay: immunoSEQ multiplex PCR; the TCRdb copy retains only in-frame clones and omits some. V and J calls plus clone size are reproduced from that table; the DNA served to infer D and trimming. The data contain around 700,000 clones, more than 80% of them seen just once; the ten biggest clones take up approximately 0.3%. Germline V gives CDR1 LGHDT, CDR2 YNNKEL (reference sequence). V lost 1 base to trimming and J lost 3 bases; unmatched junction nucleotides: 5. CDR3 size: 15 residues. The rearrangement uses TRBV3-1 (or the pseudogene TRBV3-2) and TRBJ2-7; 8 bases agree with TRBD1. The material sequenced was peripheral blood. This receptor was taken from a woman under 30 with acute or convalescent COVID-19. CDR3 region: CASSQGTGLFYEQYF. The CDR3 bases are TGTGCCAGCAGCCAAGGGACAGGGTTGTTCTACGAGCAGTACTTC.